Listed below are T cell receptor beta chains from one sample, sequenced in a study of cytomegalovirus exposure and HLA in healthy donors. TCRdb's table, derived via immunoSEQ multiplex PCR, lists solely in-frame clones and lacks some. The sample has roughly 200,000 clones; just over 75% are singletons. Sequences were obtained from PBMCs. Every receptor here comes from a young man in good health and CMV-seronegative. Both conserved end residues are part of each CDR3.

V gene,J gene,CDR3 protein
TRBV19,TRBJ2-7,CASSRAGQNYEQYF
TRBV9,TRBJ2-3,CASSGGTSGLTDTQYF
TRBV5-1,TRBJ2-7,CASTPLGSSYEQYF
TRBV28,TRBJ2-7,CASSGSPRGEQYF
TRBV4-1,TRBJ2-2,CASSQEGGSGELFF
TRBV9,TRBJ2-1,CASSAPGTLSSYNEQFF
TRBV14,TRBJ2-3,CASSQESGIDTQYF
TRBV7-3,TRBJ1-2,CASSPGGLANYGYTF
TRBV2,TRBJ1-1,CASTKDRPGAFF
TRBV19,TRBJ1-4,CASSSGQGGDEKLFF
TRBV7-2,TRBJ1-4,CASSPPRQTFNEKLFF
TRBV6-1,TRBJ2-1,CASSEDVRGHEQFF
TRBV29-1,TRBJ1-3,CSVLGQGSGNTIYF
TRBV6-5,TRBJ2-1,CASSYAPKYNEQFF
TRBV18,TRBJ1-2,CASSPGDRGLNGYTF
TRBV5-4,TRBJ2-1,CASSTGTGAYNEQFF
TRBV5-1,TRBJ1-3,CASSLAGVGNTIYF
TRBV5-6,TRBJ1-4,CASSLGQGVAANEKLFF
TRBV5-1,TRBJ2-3,CASSRLGASTDTQYF
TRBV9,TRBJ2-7,CASSPRGGGTGMYEQYF
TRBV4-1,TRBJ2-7,CASSQIPSGEQYF
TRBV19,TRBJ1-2,CASSYPGFWSYGYTF
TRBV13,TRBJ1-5,CASSAGSNQPQHF
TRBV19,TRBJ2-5,CASSSGQGSGETQYF
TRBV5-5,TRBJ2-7,CASSLSGTSATYEQYF
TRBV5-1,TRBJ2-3,CASSLRGIWVTDTQYF
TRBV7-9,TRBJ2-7,CASSLGQAYYEQYF
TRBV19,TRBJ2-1,CASTRTSGGYNEQFF
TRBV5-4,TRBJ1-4,CASSPGTGQTTNEKLFF
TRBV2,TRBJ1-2,CASSPLPGQQFYGYTF
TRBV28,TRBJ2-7,CASRRRGYEQYF
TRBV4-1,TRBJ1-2,CASSEGTGPYGYTF
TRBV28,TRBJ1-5,CASKYVRGTGVLDDQPQHF
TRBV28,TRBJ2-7,CASPPTGRPDEQYF
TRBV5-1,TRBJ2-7,CASSLHISYEQYF
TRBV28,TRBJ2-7,CASSFGTGQYYEQYF
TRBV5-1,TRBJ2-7,CASSSGQIGEQYF
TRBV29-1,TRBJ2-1,CSVEGGGGRAWNEQFF
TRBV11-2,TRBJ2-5,CASTFGWGGQETQYF
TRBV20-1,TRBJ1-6,CSATGGSPLHF
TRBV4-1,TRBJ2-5,CASSQDPSGAGQETQYF
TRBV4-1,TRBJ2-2,CASSQDRSSFAGELFF
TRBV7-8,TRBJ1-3,CASSPTGDTIYF
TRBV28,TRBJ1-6,CASTLDRRGSPLHF
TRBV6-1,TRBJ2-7,CASRWTGNSYEQYF